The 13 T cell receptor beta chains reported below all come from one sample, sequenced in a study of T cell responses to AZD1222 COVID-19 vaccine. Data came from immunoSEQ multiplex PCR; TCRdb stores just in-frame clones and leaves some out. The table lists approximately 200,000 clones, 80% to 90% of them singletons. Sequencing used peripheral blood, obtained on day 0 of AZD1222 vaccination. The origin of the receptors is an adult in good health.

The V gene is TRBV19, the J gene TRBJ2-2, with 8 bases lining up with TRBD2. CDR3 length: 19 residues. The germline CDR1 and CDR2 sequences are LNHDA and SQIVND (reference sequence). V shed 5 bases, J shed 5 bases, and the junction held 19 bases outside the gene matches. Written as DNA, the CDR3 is TGTGCCAGTAGTCCGCCCTTGGCGGGGGGCGTCCGGGGAACCGGGGAGCTGTTTTTT. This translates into CASSPPLAGGVRGTGELFF.

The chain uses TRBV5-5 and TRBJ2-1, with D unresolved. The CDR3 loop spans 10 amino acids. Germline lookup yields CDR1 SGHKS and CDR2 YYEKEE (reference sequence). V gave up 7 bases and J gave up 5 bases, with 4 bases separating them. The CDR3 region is CASQDNEQFF. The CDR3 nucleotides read TGTGCCAGCCAGGACAATGAGCAGTTCTTC.

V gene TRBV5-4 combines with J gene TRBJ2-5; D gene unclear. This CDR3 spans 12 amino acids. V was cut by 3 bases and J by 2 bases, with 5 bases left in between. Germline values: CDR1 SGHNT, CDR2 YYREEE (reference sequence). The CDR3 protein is CASSSGQETQYF. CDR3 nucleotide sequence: TGTGCCAGCAGCTCCGGTCAAGAGACCCAGTACTTC.

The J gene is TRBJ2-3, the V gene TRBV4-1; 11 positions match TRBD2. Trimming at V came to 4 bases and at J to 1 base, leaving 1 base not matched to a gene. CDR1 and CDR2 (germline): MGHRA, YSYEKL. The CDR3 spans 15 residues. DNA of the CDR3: TGCGCCAGCAGCCCGACTAGCGGGGGCACAGATACGCAGTATTTT. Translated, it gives CASSPTSGGTDTQYF.

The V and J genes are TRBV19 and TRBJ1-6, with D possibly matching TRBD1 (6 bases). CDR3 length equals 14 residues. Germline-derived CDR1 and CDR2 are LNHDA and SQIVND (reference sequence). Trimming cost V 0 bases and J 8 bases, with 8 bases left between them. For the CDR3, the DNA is TGTGCCAGTAGTATAGACGCAGGGGATTCACCCCTCCACTTT. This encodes CASSIDAGDSPLHF.

CDR3: CASSQDRGGGSPYEQYF. The CDR3 DNA sequence: TGTGCCAGCAGCCAAGATCGGGGGGGCGGGAGCCCCTACGAGCAGTACTTC. The chain couples TRBV3-1 (or the pseudogene TRBV3-2) to TRBJ2-7; TRBD2 aligns across 8 bases. J lost 2 bases, V lost 0 bases, and 9 bases had no gene match. This CDR3 has 17 amino acids. Germline values: CDR1 LGHDT, CDR2 YNNKEL (reference sequence).

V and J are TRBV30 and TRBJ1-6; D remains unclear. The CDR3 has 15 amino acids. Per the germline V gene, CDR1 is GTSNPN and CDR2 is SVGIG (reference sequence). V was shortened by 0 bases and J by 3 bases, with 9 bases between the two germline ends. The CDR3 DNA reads TGTGCCTGGAGTGTACAAGGGATCTATAATTCACCCCTCCACTTT. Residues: CAWSVQGIYNSPLHF.

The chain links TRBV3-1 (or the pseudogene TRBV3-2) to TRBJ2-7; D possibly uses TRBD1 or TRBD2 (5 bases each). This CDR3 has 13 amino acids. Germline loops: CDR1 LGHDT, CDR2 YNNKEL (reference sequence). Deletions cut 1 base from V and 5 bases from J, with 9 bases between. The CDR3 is CASSQGGLDEQYF. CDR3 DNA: TGTGCCAGCAGCCAAGGGGGGTTAGACGAGCAGTACTTC.

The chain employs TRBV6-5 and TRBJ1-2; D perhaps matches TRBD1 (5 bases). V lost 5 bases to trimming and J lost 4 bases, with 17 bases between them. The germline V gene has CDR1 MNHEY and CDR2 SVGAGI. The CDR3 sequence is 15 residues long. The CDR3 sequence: CASSTQRGVSYGYTF. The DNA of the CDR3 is TGTGCCAGCAGTACCCAGCGGGGGGTAAGCTATGGCTACACCTTC.

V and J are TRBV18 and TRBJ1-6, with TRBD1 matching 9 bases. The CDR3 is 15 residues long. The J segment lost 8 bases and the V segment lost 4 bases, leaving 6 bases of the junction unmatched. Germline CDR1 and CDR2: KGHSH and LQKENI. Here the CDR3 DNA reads TGTGCCAGCTCACAGGGACAGGGAGAATATTCACCCCTCCACTTT. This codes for CASSQGQGEYSPLHF.

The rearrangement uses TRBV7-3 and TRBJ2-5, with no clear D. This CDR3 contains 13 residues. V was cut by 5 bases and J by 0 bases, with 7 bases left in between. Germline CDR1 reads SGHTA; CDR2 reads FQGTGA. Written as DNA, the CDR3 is TGTGCCAGCAGCACCTCGTACCAAGAGACCCAGTACTTC. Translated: CASSTSYQETQYF.

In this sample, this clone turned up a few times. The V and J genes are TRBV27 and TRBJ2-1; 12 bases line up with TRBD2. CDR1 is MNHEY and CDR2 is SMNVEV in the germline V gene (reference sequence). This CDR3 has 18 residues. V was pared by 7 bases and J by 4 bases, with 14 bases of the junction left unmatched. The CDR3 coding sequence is TGTGCCAGCAAAACGGCGCTAGCGGGGGGGTTAAAGTACAATGAGCAGTTCTTC. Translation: CASKTALAGGLKYNEQFF.

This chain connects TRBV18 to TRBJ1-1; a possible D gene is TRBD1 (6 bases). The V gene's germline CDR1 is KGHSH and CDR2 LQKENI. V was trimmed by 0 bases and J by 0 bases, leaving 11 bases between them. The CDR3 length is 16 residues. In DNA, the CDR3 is TGTGCCAGCTCACCACCCTCCCACAGGGTGAACACTGAAGCTTTCTTT. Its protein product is CASSPPSHRVNTEAFF.